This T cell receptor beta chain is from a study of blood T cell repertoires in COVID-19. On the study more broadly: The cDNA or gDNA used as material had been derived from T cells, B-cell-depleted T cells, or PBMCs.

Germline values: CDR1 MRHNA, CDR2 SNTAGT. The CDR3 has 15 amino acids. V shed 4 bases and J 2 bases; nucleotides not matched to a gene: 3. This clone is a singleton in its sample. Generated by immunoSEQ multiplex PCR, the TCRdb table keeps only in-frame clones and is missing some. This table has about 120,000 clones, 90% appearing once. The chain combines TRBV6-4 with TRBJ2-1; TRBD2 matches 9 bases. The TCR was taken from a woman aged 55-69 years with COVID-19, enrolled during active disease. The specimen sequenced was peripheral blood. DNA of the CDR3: TGTGCCAGCAGTGCTTTAGCGGGGGCCTACAATGAGCAGTTCTTC. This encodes CASSALAGAYNEQFF.